These 18 T cell receptor beta chains came from one sample sequenced in a study of blood T cell repertoires in COVID-19. TCRdb's copy holds only in-frame clones and misses some; the assay was immunoSEQ multiplex PCR. The table shows over 90,000 clones, with roughly four fifths occurring only once. Sequencing used peripheral blood. These receptors all come from a man aged 45-65 years with active or convalescent COVID-19.

The CDR3 is CASSSTRDSLTDTQYF. The CDR3 coding sequence is TGCGCCAGCAGTTCTACTCGGGACTCCCTCACAGATACGCAGTATTTT. The gene calls are TRBV10-2 and TRBJ2-3; D perhaps matches TRBD2 (6 bases). Looked up from germline, CDR1 is WSHSY and CDR2 is SAAADI. CDR3 size: 16 residues. V dropped 5 bases and J dropped 2 bases, with 17 bases sitting between them.

V usage is TRBV2 and J usage is TRBJ2-1; 7 nucleotides line up with TRBD1. V trimming: 3 bases; J trimming: 6 bases; junction bases outside the gene matches: 11. Germline lookup yields CDR1 SNHLY and CDR2 FYNNEI. CDR3 size: 16 residues. The CDR3 DNA reads TGTGCCAGCAGTGATGAATTGTCAGGGGGTGGCAATGAGCAGTTCTTC. It yields the protein CASSDELSGGGNEQFF.

This chain joins TRBV5-1 and TRBJ2-5; possibly TRBD1 for D (6 bases). Germline V gene data show CDR1 as SGHRS and CDR2 as YFSETQ. With 0 bases removed from V and 5 bases from J, the gap between germline ends came to 14 bases. This CDR3 spans 15 amino acids. Written as DNA, the CDR3 is TGCGCCAGCAGCTTGGGGGGGCGAGGTGAGGAGACCCAGTACTTC. As protein: CASSLGGRGEETQYF. Complete variable domain (other parts from reference TRBV5-1 and TRBJ2-5): KAGVTQTPRYLIKTRGQQVTLSCSPISGHRSVSWYQQTPGQGLQFLFEYFSETQRNKGNFPGRFSGRQFSNSRSEMNVSTLELGDSALYLCASSLGGRGEETQYFGPGTRLLVL.

This clone was detected once. The V and J genes are TRBV4-3 and TRBJ2-2, with D perhaps TRBD1 (6 bases). The CDR3 consists of 13 residues. From germline, CDR1 is LGHNA and CDR2 YSLEER. The ends were cut back, 6 bases at V and 5 bases at J, with 10 bases in the middle. CDR3 sequence reads: CASSGGSTGELFF. The CDR3 DNA sequence: TGCGCCAGCAGTGGGGGCTCGACCGGGGAGCTGTTTTTT.

The chain has TRBV7-2 and TRBJ2-7; 8 nucleotides align to TRBD1. The CDR3 consists of 14 residues. Germline values: CDR1 SGHTA, CDR2 FQGNSA. The ends lost 4 bases at V and 2 bases at J; junction bases unmatched: 4. The DNA for the CDR3 is TGTGCCAGCAGCTGGACAGGGAGCGCCTACGAGCAGTACTTC. This sequence encodes CASSWTGSAYEQYF.

The chain carries TRBV5-6 and TRBJ2-4; TRBD2 aligns across 14 bases. The germline V gene encodes CDR1 SGHDT and CDR2 YYEEEE. The junction had 7 bases not matched to a gene; V was cut back by 4 bases and J by 1 base. CDR3 length: 18 amino acids. In DNA form, the CDR3 reads TGTGCCAGCAGCCCGGGACTAGCGGGGGTTGGGGCCAAAAACATTCAGTACTTC. As protein: CASSPGLAGVGAKNIQYF.

The chain uses TRBV3-1 (or the pseudogene TRBV3-2) and TRBJ2-1, with 8 bases matching TRBD1. The CDR3 totals 16 residues. The J segment lost 7 bases and the V segment lost 0 bases, leaving 8 bases of the junction unmatched. Germline V gene lookup returns CDR1 LGHDT and CDR2 YNNKEL (reference sequence). The CDR3 nucleotides read TGTGCCAGCAGCCAAGATAAGAGGACAGGGCGGAATGAGCAGTTCTTC. This encodes CASSQDKRTGRNEQFF.

The chain joins TRBV7-6 to TRBJ2-3; D is uncertain. CDR3 length: 15 amino acids. V lost 6 bases to trimming and J lost 2 bases, with 15 bases between them. CDR1 is SGHVS, CDR2 FNYEAQ, per germline. The CDR3 region is CASSSLTRYTDTQYF. Written as DNA, the CDR3 is TGTGCCAGCAGTTCTCTGACACGATACACAGATACGCAGTATTTT.

The chain couples TRBV19 to TRBJ1-4; 9 positions agree with TRBD1. From germline, CDR1 is LNHDA and CDR2 SQIVND (reference sequence). V lost 7 bases, J lost 7 bases, and 16 bases stayed unmatched. This CDR3 is built from 17 residues. The CDR3 loop reads CASNPGWWDREVEKLFF. Written as DNA, the CDR3 is TGTGCCAGTAACCCCGGGTGGTGGGACAGGGAGGTTGAAAAACTGTTTTTT.

J is TRBJ2-2 and V is TRBV7-2; D perhaps matches TRBD1 (5 bases). V was cut by 5 bases and J by 2 bases, with 9 bases left in between. The germline V gene encodes CDR1 SGHTA and CDR2 FQGNSA. The CDR3 length is 14 residues. This chain's CDR3 is CASSPDTNTGELFF. CDR3 DNA sequence: TGTGCCAGCAGCCCGGACACCAACACCGGGGAGCTGTTTTTT.

V and J are TRBV27 and TRBJ2-5; 7 bases are shared with TRBD1. This CDR3 has 14 amino acids. Germline lookup yields CDR1 MNHEY and CDR2 SMNVEV (reference sequence). J lost 4 bases, V lost 3 bases, and 5 bases had no gene match. CDR3 protein: CASSFQGGGETQYF. In nucleotides, the CDR3 is TGTGCCAGCAGTTTTCAAGGGGGCGGAGAGACCCAGTACTTC.

This clone was seen repeatedly, ten times or more. The rearrangement uses TRBV21-1 and TRBJ2-7; TRBD2 is taken as the D call from the table, unchecked against the DNA. TRBV21-1 is assigned pseudogene status. This CDR3 is built from 15 residues. The chain's CDR3 is CASTLGLAGAGEQYF. The CDR3 DNA sequence: TGTGCCAGCACCCTAGGACTAGCGGGGGCCGGCGAGCAGTACTTC.

The chain links TRBV28 to TRBJ1-1, with D perhaps TRBD1 (6 bases). V lost 6 bases, J lost 1 base, and 12 bases lay in between. CDR1 MDHEN and CDR2 SYDVKM come from the germline V gene. The CDR3 loop spans 14 amino acids. The CDR3 coding sequence is TGTGCCAGCAGACCTCTACAGGGGAACACTGAAGCTTTCTTT. This codes for CASRPLQGNTEAFF.

The chain carries TRBV2 and TRBJ2-5, with 11 bases that match TRBD1. V trimming: 4 bases; J trimming: 3 bases; junction bases outside the gene matches: 7. Germline CDR1 reads SNHLY; CDR2 reads FYNNEI. This CDR3 region has 16 residues. The CDR3 nucleotides read TGTGCCAGCAGTGCGGAGGGACAGGGGGTGAAAGAGACCCAGTACTTC. This codes for CASSAEGQGVKETQYF.

A note on this clone: Other nucleotide sequences in the sample specify the same CDR3. V and J are TRBV5-1 and TRBJ2-7; the match to TRBD1 covers 9 bases. Trimming took 4 bases from V and 2 from J; bases not matched to a gene: 7. Germline V gives CDR1 SGHRS, CDR2 YFSETQ. This CDR3 contains 15 residues. The CDR3 DNA reads as TGCGCCAGCAGCCCTGGGGGGACAGGGACCTACGAGCAGTACTTC. Encoded protein: CASSPGGTGTYEQYF.

This chain connects TRBV10-1 to TRBJ1-1, with 7 nucleotides matching TRBD1. The germline V gene encodes CDR1 WNHNN and CDR2 SYGVQD (reference sequence). Trimming cost V 4 bases and J 8 bases; bases outside gene matches: 7. CDR3 length: 13 residues. DNA of the CDR3: TGCGCCAGCAGTGCCTCCGGGACAGAAGAAGCTTTCTTT. Translated: CASSASGTEEAFF.

The chain combines TRBV28 with TRBJ2-7, with D maybe TRBD1 (7 bases). CDR1 and CDR2 (germline): MDHEN, SYDVKM. CDR3 length: 14 residues. Trimming cost V 5 bases and J 7 bases, with 18 bases left between them. The CDR3, as DNA: TGTGCCAGCAGTCCACAGGACAGGCGGGGTGAGCAGTACGTC. Its protein is CASSPQDRRGEQYV.

The rearrangement joins TRBV5-6 to TRBJ1-6; a weak D match, TRBD1 (5 bases). The CDR3 consists of 17 residues. Germline CDR1 SGHDT, CDR2 YYEEEE. The germline V and J ends were trimmed by 4 bases and 0 bases, with 14 bases remaining between them. CDR3 nucleotides: TGTGCCAGCAGCACCGACAGTGCTTTCTCCTATAATTCACCCCTCCACTTT. Protein: CASSTDSAFSYNSPLHF.